This T cell receptor beta chain was recovered during a study of Graves' ophthalmopathy and Graves' hyperthyroidism. Study-wide background: Calling hyperthyroidism stable required that no ophthalmopathy show up within 18 months of follow-up.

General observations from the study: Also, most clonotypes expanded in the thyroid above 0.001 frequency appeared in blood.

Scientists amplified the TCR beta CDR3 regions from RNA transcripts. The workflow started with a first-round RT-PCR run with HTBI primers and then moved on to a second-round multiplex PCR. One entry per CDR3 protein, called by TCRdb with MiXCR from the multiplex PCR reads. The data hold about 600,000 distinct CDR3 sequences, with under 45% observed a single time. With regard to this clonotype: Its cognate antigen is unknown.

Hyperthyroidism patients, aged 18 to 65, were newly diagnosed, under 2 months' duration. The sequence was obtained from an adult man with Graves' hyperthyroidism. The sample taken for sequencing was peripheral blood or thyroid tissue (not recorded which).

The CDR3 region is CASSLVSGTNVLTF. The CDR3 DNA reads as TGTGCCAGCAGTTTAGTATCGGGGACCAACGTCCTGACTTTC. The gene calls are TRBV12-3 or TRBV12-4 and TRBJ2-6, with D tentatively TRBD2 (5 bases). The CDR3 contains 14 residues. Trimming removed 1 base from V and 8 bases from J, with 9 bases in between.